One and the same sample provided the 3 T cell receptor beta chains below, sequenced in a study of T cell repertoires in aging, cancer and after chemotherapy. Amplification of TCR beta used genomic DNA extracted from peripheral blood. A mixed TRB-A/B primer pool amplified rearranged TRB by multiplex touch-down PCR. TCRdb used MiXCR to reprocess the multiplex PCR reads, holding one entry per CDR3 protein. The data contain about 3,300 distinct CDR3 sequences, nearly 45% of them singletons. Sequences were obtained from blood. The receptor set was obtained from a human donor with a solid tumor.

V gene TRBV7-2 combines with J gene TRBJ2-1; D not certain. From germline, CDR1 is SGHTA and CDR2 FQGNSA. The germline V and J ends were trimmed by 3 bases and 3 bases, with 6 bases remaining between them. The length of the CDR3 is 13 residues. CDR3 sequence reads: CASSLTYYNEQFF. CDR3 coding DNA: TGTGCCAGCAGCTTGACATACTACAATGAGCAGTTCTTC.

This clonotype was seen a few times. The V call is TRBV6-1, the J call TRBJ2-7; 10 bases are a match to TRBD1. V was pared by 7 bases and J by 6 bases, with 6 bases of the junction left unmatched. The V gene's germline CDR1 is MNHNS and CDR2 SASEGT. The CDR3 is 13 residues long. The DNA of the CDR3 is TGTGCCAGCACGGGACAGGGGATCGGCGAGCAGTACTTC. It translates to CASTGQGIGEQYF.

The CDR3 loop reads CASALSGRAYNEQFF. Here the CDR3 DNA reads TGTGCTAGTGCCCTTAGCGGGAGGGCTTACAATGAGCAGTTCTTC. V usage is TRBV12-5 and J usage is TRBJ2-1; 11 bases are a match to TRBD2. CDR1 and CDR2 from the germline V gene are LGHNT and FRNRAP. V lost 7 bases, J lost 4 bases, and 6 bases stayed unmatched. The CDR3 has 15 residues.